This T cell receptor (beta chain) was sequenced in a study of identical twins. Points from the study as a whole: Where beta out-of-frame sequences were concerned, excess twin sharing was weaker. For cord blood, abundant beta clonotypes had fewer insertions, unlike memory repertoires, which showed none.

Trimming removed 5 bases at V and 5 bases at J, with 15 bases between. This CDR3 is 14 amino acids long. All donors were healthy Caucasians. At least ten counts were recorded for this clonotype. Its antigen is not known. Addition of a universal primer site occurred through template switching, and cDNA carried unique molecular identifiers. TCRdb passed the 5' RACE reads through MiXCR, listing each CDR3 protein once. This table has 200,000 to 300,000 distinct CDR3 sequences, 8% to 11% appearing once. Input material: memory T cells sorted from blood. The genes are TRBV12-3 or TRBV12-4 and TRBJ1-1, with TRBD1 as a possible D gene (5 bases). The receptor was isolated from a man between 45 and 60 years old in good health. CDR3 loop: CASSRRQMGTEAFF. For the CDR3, the DNA is TGTGCCAGCAGTCGGAGACAGATGGGGACTGAAGCTTTCTTT.